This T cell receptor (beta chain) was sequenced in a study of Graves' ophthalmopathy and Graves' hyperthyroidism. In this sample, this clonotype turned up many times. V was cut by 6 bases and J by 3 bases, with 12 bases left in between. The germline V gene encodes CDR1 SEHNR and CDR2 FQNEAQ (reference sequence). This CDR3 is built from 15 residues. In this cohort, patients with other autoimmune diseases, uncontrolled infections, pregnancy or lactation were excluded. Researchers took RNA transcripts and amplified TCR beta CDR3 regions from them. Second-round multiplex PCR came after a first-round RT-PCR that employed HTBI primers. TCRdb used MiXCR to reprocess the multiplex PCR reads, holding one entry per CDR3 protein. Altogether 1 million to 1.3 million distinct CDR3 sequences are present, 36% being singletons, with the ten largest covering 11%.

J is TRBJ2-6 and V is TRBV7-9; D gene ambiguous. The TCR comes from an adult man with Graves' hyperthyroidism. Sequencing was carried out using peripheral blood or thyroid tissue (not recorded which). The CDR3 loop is CASSLGVGGANVLTF. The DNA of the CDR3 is TGTGCCAGCAGTCTTGGGGTCGGTGGGGCCAACGTCCTGACTTTC. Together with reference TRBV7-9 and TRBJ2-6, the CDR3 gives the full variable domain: DTGVSQNPRHKITKRGQNVTFRCDPISEHNRLYWYRQTLGQGPEFLTYFQNEAQLEKSRLLSDRFSAERPKGSFSTLEIQRTEQGDSAMYLCASSLGVGGANVLTFGAGSRLTVL.